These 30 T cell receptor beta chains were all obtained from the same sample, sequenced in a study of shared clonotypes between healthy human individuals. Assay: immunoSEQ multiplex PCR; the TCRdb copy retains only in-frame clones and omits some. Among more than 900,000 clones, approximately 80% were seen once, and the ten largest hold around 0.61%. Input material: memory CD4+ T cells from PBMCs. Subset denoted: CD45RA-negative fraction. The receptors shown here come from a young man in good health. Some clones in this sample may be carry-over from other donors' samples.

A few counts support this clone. The CDR3 nucleotides are TGTGCCAGCAGCGTAGAGAGACTAGCCACAACCGGGGAGCTGTTTTTT. It translates to CASSVERLATTGELFF. The chain combines TRBV9 with TRBJ2-2; TRBD2 aligns across 7 bases. With V trimmed by 0 bases and J by 5 bases, 7 bases remained unmatched. CDR1 and CDR2 (germline): SGDLS, YYNGEE. This CDR3 region has 16 residues.

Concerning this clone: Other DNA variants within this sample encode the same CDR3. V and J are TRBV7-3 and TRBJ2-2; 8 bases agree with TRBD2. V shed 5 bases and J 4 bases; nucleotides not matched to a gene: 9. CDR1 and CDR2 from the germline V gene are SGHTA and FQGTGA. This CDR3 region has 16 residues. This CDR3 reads CASSPTGTSSTGELFF. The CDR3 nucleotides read TGTGCCAGCAGCCCAACCGGGACTAGTAGCACCGGGGAGCTGTTTTTT.

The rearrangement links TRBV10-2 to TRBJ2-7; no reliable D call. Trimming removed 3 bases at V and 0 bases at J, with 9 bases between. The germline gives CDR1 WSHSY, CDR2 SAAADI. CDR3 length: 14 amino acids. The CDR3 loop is CASSESAYSYEQYF. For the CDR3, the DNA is TGCGCCAGCAGTGAATCAGCGTACTCCTACGAGCAGTACTTC.

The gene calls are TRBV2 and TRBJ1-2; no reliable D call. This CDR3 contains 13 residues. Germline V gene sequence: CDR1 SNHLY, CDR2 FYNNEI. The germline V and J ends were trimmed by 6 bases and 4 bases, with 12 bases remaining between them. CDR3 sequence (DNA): TGTGCCAGCAGGGGTGGGTCCGTCTATGGCTACACCTTC. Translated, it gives CASRGGSVYGYTF.

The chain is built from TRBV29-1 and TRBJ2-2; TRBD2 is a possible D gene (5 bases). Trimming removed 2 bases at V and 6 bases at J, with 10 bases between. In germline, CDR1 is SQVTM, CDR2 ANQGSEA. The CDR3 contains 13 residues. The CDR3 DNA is TGCAGCGTTGAAAGTTTGGGAGCCGGGGAGCTGTTTTTT. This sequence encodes CSVESLGAGELFF.

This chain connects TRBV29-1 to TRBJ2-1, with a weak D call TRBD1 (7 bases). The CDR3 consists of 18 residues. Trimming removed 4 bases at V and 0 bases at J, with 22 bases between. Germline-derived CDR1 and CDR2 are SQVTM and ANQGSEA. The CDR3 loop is CSVVLRGDRSSSYNEQFF. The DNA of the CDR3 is TGCAGCGTTGTCCTTAGGGGGGACAGATCAAGCTCCTACAATGAGCAGTTCTTC.

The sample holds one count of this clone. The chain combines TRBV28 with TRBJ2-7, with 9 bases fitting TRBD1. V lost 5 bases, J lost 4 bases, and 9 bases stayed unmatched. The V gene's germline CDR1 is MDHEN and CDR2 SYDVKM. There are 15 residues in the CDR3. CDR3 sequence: CASSKDRGGEYEQYF. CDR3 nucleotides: TGTGCCAGCAGTAAAGACAGGGGGGGCGAATACGAGCAGTACTTC.

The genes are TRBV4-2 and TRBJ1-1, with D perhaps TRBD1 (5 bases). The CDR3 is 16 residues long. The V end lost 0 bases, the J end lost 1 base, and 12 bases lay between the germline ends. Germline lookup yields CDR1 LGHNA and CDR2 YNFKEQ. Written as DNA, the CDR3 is TGTGCCAGCAGCCAAGATCCGGGAACAGGGAACACTGAAGCTTTCTTT. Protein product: CASSQDPGTGNTEAFF.

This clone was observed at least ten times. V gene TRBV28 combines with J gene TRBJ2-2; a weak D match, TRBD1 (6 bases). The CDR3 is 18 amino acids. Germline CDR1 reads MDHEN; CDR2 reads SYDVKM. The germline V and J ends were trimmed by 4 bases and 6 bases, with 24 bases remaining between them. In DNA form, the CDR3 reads TGTGCCAGCAGTTCCCCGTCAGGGGCCGGGACGGTCGCCGGGGAGCTGTTTTTT. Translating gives CASSSPSGAGTVAGELFF.

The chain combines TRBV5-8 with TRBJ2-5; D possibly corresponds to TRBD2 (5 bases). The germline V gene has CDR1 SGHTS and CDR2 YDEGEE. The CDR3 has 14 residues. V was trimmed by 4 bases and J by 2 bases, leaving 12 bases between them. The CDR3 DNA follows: TGTGCCAGCAGCCGATCCGGGGAACAAGAGACCCAGTACTTC. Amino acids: CASSRSGEQETQYF. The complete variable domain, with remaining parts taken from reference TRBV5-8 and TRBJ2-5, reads EAGVTQSPTHLIKTRGQQATLRCSPISGHTSVYWYQQALGLGLQFLLWYDEGEERNRGNFPPRFSGRQFPNYSSELNVNALELEDSALYLCASSRSGEQETQYFGPGTRLLVL.

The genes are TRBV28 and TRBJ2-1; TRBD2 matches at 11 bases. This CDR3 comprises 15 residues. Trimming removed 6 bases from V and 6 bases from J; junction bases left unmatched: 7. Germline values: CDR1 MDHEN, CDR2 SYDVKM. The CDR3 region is CASSPSGRPSNEQFF. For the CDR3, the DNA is TGTGCCAGCAGCCCTAGCGGGAGGCCGTCCAATGAGCAGTTCTTC. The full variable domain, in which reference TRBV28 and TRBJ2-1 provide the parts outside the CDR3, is DVKVTQSSRYLVKRTGEKVFLECVQDMDHENMFWYRQDPGLGLRLIYFSYDVKMKEKGDIPEGYSVSREKKERFSLILESASTNQTSMYLCASSPSGRPSNEQFFGPGTRLTVL.

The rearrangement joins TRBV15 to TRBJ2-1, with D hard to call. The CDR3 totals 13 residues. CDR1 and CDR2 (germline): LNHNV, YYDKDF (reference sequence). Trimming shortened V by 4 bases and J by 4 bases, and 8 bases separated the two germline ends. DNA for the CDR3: TGTGCCACCAGCAAAGCATTTTACAATGAGCAGTTCTTC. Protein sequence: CATSKAFYNEQFF. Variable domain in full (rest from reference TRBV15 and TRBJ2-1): DAMVIQNPRYQVTQFGKPVTLSCSQTLNHNVMYWYQQKSSQAPKLLFHYYDKDFNNEADTPDNFQSRRPNTSFCFLDIRSPGLGDTAMYLCATSKAFYNEQFFGPGTRLTVL.

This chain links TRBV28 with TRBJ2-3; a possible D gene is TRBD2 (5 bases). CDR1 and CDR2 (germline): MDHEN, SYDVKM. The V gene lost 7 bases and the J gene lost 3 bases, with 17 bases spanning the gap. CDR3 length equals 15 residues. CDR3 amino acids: CASKEGSAVTDTQYF. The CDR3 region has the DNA TGTGCCAGCAAAGAAGGTAGCGCGGTTACAGATACGCAGTATTTT.

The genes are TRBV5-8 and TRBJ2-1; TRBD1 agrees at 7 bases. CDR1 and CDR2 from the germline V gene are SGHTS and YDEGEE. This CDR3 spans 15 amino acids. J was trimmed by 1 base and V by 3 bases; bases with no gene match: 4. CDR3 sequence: CASSWRTGSYNEQFF. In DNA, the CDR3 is TGTGCCAGCAGCTGGCGGACAGGTTCCTACAATGAGCAGTTCTTC.

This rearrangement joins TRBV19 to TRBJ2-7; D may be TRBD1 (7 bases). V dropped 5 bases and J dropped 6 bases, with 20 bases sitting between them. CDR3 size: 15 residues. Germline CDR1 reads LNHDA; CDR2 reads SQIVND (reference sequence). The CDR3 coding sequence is TGTGCCAGTAGTCGTCAAGGAGGGGGCGTCGGCGAGCAGTACTTC. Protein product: CASSRQGGGVGEQYF.

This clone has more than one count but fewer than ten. The CDR3 nucleotides are TGTGCCAGCAGCGCCCGGGGACAGGGTGTTGACTATGGCTACACCTTC. It is translated as CASSARGQGVDYGYTF. The gene calls are TRBV9 and TRBJ1-2; 9 bases line up with TRBD1. The germline V gene has CDR1 SGDLS and CDR2 YYNGEE. The junction had 9 bases not matched to a gene; V was cut back by 3 bases and J by 3 bases. The CDR3 consists of 16 residues.

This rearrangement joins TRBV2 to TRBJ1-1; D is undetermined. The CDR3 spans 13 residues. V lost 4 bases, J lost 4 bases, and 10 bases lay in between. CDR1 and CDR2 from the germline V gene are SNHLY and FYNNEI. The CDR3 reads CASSGGRGTEAFF. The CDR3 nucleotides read TGTGCCAGCAGTGGTGGACGGGGCACTGAAGCTTTCTTT.

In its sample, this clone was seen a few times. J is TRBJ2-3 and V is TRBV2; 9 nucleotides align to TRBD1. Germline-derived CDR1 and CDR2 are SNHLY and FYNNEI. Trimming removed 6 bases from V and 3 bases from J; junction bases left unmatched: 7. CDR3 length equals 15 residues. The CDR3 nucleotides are TGTGCCAGCAGGGCAGACAGGGGGGGTACAGATACGCAGTATTTT. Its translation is CASRADRGGTDTQYF. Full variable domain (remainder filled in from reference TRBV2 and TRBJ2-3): EPEVTQTPSHQVTQMGQEVILRCVPISNHLYFYWYRQILGQKVEFLVSFYNNEISEKSEIFDDQFSVERPDGSNFTLKIRSTKLEDSAMYFCASRADRGGTDTQYFGPGTRLTVL.

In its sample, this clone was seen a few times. The chain's CDR3 is CASGSYEQYF. The CDR3 DNA sequence: TGTGCCAGCGGGAGTTACGAGCAGTACTTC. The chain combines TRBV28 with TRBJ2-7; TRBD2 might be the D (5 bases). Deletions cut 8 bases from V and 4 bases from J, with 6 bases between. Germline V lookup: CDR1 MDHEN, CDR2 SYDVKM. The length of the CDR3 is 10 residues. The entire variable domain, with the rest obtained from reference TRBV28 and TRBJ2-7, is as follows: DVKVTQSSRYLVKRTGEKVFLECVQDMDHENMFWYRQDPGLGLRLIYFSYDVKMKEKGDIPEGYSVSREKKERFSLILESASTNQTSMYLCASGSYEQYFGPGTRLTVT.

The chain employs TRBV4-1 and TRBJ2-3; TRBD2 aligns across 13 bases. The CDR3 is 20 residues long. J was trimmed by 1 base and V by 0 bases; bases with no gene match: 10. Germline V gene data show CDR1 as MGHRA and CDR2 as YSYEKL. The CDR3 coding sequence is TGCGCCAGCAGCCAAGATCGGGCAACTAGCGGGAGGGCCGGCACAGATACGCAGTATTTT. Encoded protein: CASSQDRATSGRAGTDTQYF.

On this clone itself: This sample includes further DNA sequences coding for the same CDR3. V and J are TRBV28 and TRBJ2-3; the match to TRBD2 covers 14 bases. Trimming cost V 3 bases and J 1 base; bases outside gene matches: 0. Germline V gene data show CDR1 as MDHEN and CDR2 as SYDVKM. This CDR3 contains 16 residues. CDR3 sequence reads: CASSLGLAGGTDTQYF. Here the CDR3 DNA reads TGTGCCAGCAGTTTGGGACTAGCGGGAGGCACAGATACGCAGTATTTT.

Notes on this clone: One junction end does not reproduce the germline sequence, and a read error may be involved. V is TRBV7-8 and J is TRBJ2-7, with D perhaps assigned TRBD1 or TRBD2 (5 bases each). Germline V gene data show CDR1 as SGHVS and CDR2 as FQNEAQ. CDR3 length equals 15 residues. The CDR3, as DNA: TGTGCCAGCAGCTTAGCGGGGGTGACAAGGAACACCCTCCGCTTC. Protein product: CASSLAGVTRNTLRF. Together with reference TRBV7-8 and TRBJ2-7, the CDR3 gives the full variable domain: GAGVSQSPRYKVAKRGQDVALRCDPISGHVSLFWYQQALGQGPEFLTYFQNEAQLDKSGLPSDRFFAERPEGSVSTLKIQRTQQEDSAVYLCASSLAGVTRNTLRFGPGTRLTVT.

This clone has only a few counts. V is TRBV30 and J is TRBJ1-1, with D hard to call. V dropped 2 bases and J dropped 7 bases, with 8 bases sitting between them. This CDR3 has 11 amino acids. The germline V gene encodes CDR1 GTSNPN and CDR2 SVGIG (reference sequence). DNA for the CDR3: TGTGCCTGGAGTTCGGGATTTGAAGCTTTCTTT. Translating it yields CAWSSGFEAFF.

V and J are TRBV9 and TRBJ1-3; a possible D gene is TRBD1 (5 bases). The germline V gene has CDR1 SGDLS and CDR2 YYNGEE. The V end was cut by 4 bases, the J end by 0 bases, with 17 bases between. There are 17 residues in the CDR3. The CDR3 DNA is TGTGCCAGCAGCTCCCACCGGCAGGGATTCTCTGGAAACACCATATATTTT. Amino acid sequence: CASSSHRQGFSGNTIYF.

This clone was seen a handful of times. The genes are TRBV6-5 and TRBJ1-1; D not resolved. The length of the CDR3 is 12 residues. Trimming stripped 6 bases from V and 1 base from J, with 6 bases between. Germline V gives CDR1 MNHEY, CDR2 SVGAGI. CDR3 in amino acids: CASSAQNTEAFF. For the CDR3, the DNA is TGTGCCAGCAGCGCACAGAACACTGAAGCTTTCTTT.

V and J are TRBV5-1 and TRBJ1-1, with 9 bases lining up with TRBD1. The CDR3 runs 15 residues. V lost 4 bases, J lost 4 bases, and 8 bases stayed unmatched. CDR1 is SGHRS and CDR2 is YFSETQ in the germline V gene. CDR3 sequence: CASSQIQGAGTEAFF. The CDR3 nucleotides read TGCGCCAGCAGCCAAATACAGGGGGCTGGCACTGAAGCTTTCTTT.

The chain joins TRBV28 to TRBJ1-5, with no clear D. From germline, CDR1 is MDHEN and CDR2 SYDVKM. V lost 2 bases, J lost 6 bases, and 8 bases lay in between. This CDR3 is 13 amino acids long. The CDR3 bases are TGTGCCAGCAGTTTAAACGGTTTTCAGCCCCAGCATTTT. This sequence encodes CASSLNGFQPQHF.

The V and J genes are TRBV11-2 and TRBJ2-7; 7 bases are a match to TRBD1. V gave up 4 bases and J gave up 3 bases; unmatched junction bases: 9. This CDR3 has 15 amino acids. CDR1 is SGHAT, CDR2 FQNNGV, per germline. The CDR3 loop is CASSYYPTGHYEQYF. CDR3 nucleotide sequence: TGTGCCAGCAGCTATTATCCGACAGGGCACTACGAGCAGTACTTC.

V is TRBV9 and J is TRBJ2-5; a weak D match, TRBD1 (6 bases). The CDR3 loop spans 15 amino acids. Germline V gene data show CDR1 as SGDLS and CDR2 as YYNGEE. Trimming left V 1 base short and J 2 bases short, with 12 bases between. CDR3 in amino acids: CASSVSPTGQETQYF. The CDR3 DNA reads TGTGCCAGCAGCGTATCACCGACAGGACAAGAGACCCAGTACTTC. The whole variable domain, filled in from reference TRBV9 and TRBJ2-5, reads DSGVTQTPKHLITATGQRVTLRCSPRSGDLSVYWYQQSLDQGLQFLIQYYNGEERAKGNILERFSAQQFPDLHSELNLSSLELGDSALYFCASSVSPTGQETQYFGPGTRLLVL.

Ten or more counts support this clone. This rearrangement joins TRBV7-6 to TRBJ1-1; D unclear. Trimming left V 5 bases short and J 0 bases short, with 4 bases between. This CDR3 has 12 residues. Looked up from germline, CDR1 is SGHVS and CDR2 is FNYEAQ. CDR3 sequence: CASSALNTEAFF. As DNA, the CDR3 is TGTGCCAGCAGCGCCCTGAACACTGAAGCTTTCTTT.